This TCR beta chain originates from a study of blood T cell repertoires in COVID-19. Study-level information: Samples taken during acute and convalescent COVID-19 were collected in the United States, Italy and Spain. PBMCs, B-cell-depleted T cells, or T cells provided the cDNA or gDNA that made up the material.

Sequencing was performed with immunoSEQ multiplex PCR; in TCRdb, only in-frame clones are kept and a portion is missing. The sample has hundreds of thousands of clones, approximately 90% seen once; the top ten hold 0.2% to 0.3%. Germline V CDR1 and CDR2: SGHTA, FQGNSA. The V and J ends lost 1 base and 9 bases respectively, with 13 bases between them. The CDR3 is 13 residues long. Input material: peripheral blood. The gene calls are TRBV7-2 and TRBJ2-7, with D perhaps matching TRBD1 (6 bases). This TCR derives from a young woman with acute or convalescent COVID-19. CDR3 nucleotides: TGTGCCAGCAGCTTAGGAGGGGTGACAGGGCAGTACTTC. This encodes CASSLGGVTGQYF. Using reference TRBV7-2 and TRBJ2-7 for the parts outside the CDR3, the full variable domain is GAGVSQSPSNKVTEKGKDVELRCDPISGHTALYWYRQSLGQGLEFLIYFQGNSAPDKSGLPSDRFSAERTGGSVSTLTIQRTQQEDSAVYLCASSLGGVTGQYFGPGTRLTVT.